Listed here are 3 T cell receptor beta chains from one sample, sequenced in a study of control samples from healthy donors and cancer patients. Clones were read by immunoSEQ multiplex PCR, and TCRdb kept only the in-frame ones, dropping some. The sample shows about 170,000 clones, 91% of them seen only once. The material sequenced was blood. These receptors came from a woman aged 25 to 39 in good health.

Written as DNA, the CDR3 is TGTGCCAGTAGTATAGATCGGCTAGCGTTCGGGGAGCTGTTTTTT. Translation: CASSIDRLAFGELFF. The chain carries TRBV19 and TRBJ2-2, with D possibly TRBD2 on 6 matching bases. There are 15 residues in the CDR3. Trimming took 0 bases from V and 7 from J, leaving 12 bases between them. Per the germline V gene, CDR1 is LNHDA and CDR2 is SQIVND (reference sequence). Complete variable domain (other parts from reference TRBV19 and TRBJ2-2): DGGITQSPKYLFRKEGQNVTLSCEQNLNHDAMYWYRQDPGQGLRLIYYSQIVNDFQKGDIAEGYSVSREKKESFPLTVTSAQKNPTAFYLCASSIDRLAFGELFFGEGSRLTVL.

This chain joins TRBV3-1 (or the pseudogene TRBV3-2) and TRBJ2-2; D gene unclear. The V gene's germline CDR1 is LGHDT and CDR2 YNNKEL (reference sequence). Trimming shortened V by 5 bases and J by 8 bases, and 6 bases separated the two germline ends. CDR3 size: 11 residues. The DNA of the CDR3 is TGTGCCAGCAGCGAAGGGGGGGAGCTGTTTTTT. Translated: CASSEGGELFF.

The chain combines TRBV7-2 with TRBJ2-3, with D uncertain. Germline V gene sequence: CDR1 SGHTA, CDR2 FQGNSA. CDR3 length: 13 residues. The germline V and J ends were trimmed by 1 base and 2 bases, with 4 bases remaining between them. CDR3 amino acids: CASSLGYTDTQYF. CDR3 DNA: TGTGCCAGCAGCTTAGGTTACACAGATACGCAGTATTTT.